This T cell receptor (beta chain) was obtained from a study of T cells in Graves' hyperthyroidism and ophthalmopathy. The CDR3 has 13 amino acids. Germline CDR1 reads MNHEY; CDR2 reads SVGAGI. The V gene lost 10 bases and the J gene lost 4 bases, with 16 bases spanning the gap. Whole-study findings and limits: Ophthalmopathy was model-predicted a median approximately six months pre-onset.

Note on this clonotype: What it binds is unknown.

TCR beta CDR3 regions were amplified from RNA. With the HTBI primer set, the TCR CDR3 went through a first round of RT-PCR. TCRdb passed the multiplex PCR reads through MiXCR, listing each CDR3 protein once. The data contain about 840,000 distinct CDR3 sequences, roughly 40% of them singletons. Newly diagnosed hyperthyroidism patients aged 18 to 65 years had disease lasting under 2 months. The specimen sequenced was blood. This rearrangement joins TRBV6-5 to TRBJ1-1; D possibly corresponds to TRBD1 (5 bases). This clonotype was sampled from a man aged 18 to 30 with Graves' hyperthyroidism. The CDR3 loop is CATKWGESTEAFF. The CDR3 nucleotides read TGTGCCACTAAATGGGGGGAGTCCACTGAAGCTTTCTTT.